A single sample is the source of the 27 T cell receptor beta chains below, sequenced in a study of patients and donors after allogeneic stem cell transplantation. TCRdb recomputed calls from the RT-PCR reads with MiXCR, one row per CDR3 protein. The table records 900,000 to 1,000,000 distinct CDR3 sequences, approximately 19% of them present only once. What was sequenced was blood, either unsorted or a sorted T cell fraction (not recorded which). The receptors derive from a human donor who was either an allogeneic HSCT recipient or a stem cell or donor lymphocyte infusion donor (not recorded which). It is not recorded whose cells these are; they may come from a transplant donor.

The table lists this clonotype with a few counts. The genes are TRBV30 and TRBJ2-5; no reliable D call. Germline-derived CDR1 and CDR2 are GTSNPN and SVGIG (reference sequence). The V and J ends lost 0 bases and 2 bases respectively, with 1 base between them. CDR3 size: 11 residues. CDR3 amino acids: CAWSVQETQYF. The CDR3 DNA reads TGTGCCTGGAGTGTGCAAGAGACCCAGTACTTC.

This clonotype showed up many times. This rearrangement joins TRBV4-2 to TRBJ2-3, with D possibly being TRBD1 or TRBD2 (5 bases each). The CDR3 totals 17 residues. The germline V gene encodes CDR1 LGHNA and CDR2 YNFKEQ. Trimming left V 4 bases short and J 0 bases short, with 17 bases between. For the CDR3, the DNA is TGTGCCAGCAGCCCTGGGACCGCCTCCCGTAGCACAGATACGCAGTATTTT. Protein product: CASSPGTASRSTDTQYF.

This sequence joins TRBV7-8 and TRBJ2-2; 10 nucleotides agree with TRBD2. Germline CDR1 is SGHVS and CDR2 is FQNEAQ. The CDR3 runs to 17 residues. V was clipped by 1 base and J by 1 base; unmatched bases: 3. In nucleotides, the CDR3 is TGTGCCAGCAGCTTAGGACTAGCGGGCAGGAACACCGGGGAGCTGTTTTTT. It yields the protein CASSLGLAGRNTGELFF.

This clonotype was recorded a few times. The chain links TRBV11-2 to TRBJ2-7; TRBD1 might be the D (5 bases). This CDR3 has 15 residues. V shed 3 bases and J shed 3 bases, with 15 bases lying between them. Germline CDR1 and CDR2: SGHAT and FQNNGV. The CDR3 loop reads CASSLRTVGDYEQYF. For the CDR3, the DNA is TGTGCCAGCAGCTTGCGGACCGTAGGGGACTACGAGCAGTACTTC.

In its sample, this clonotype was seen a few times. The rearrangement joins TRBV9 to TRBJ1-5; D ambiguous. Germline lookup yields CDR1 SGDLS and CDR2 YYNGEE. CDR3 size: 15 residues. With 0 bases removed from V and 1 base from J, the gap between germline ends came to 8 bases. The CDR3 sequence: CASSVAGVSNQPQHF. The CDR3 bases are TGTGCCAGCAGCGTAGCCGGGGTGAGCAATCAGCCCCAGCATTTT. Complete variable domain (other parts from reference TRBV9 and TRBJ1-5): DSGVTQTPKHLITATGQRVTLRCSPRSGDLSVYWYQQSLDQGLQFLIQYYNGEERAKGNILERFSAQQFPDLHSELNLSSLELGDSALYFCASSVAGVSNQPQHFGDGTRLSIL.

This clonotype was seen a few times. This rearrangement joins TRBV10-3 to TRBJ2-1; weak D call: TRBD2 (5 bases). The V gene lost 2 bases and the J gene lost 7 bases, with 6 bases spanning the gap. Looked up from germline, CDR1 is ENHRY and CDR2 is SYGVKD. The CDR3 loop spans 12 amino acids. CDR3 residues: CAISERRNEQFF. CDR3 DNA sequence: TGTGCCATCAGTGAGAGGAGGAATGAGCAGTTCTTC.

The chain couples TRBV12-3 or TRBV12-4 to TRBJ1-2; D perhaps matches TRBD1 (5 bases). The CDR3 loop spans 16 amino acids. The germline V and J ends were trimmed by 0 bases and 1 base, with 12 bases remaining between them. CDR3 sequence: CASSLAWGELNYGYTF. As DNA, the CDR3 is TGTGCCAGCAGTTTAGCGTGGGGCGAACTTAACTATGGCTACACCTTC.

This clonotype has only a few counts. The CDR3: CSAEGDSNYEQYF. The CDR3 region has the DNA TGCAGTGCCGAAGGGGACAGTAACTACGAGCAGTACTTC. The V gene is TRBV20-1, the J gene TRBJ2-7; 7 bases are a match to TRBD1. V shed 6 bases and J 3 bases; nucleotides not matched to a gene: 8. Per germline, CDR1 DFQATT and CDR2 SNEGSKA (reference sequence). The CDR3 totals 13 residues.

The gene calls are TRBV4-2 and TRBJ2-1; a weak D match, TRBD1 (5 bases). V shed 0 bases and J shed 5 bases, with 23 bases lying between them. CDR3 length equals 19 residues. Germline V gene lookup returns CDR1 LGHNA and CDR2 YNFKEQ. CDR3 in amino acids: CASSQDPQGRVKGNNEQFF. The CDR3 DNA is TGTGCCAGCAGCCAAGATCCCCAGGGTAGGGTTAAGGGAAACAATGAGCAGTTCTTC.

The sample holds a few counts of this clonotype. This chain connects TRBV7-3 to TRBJ2-5; TRBD1 agrees at 8 bases. V shed 5 bases and J 0 bases; nucleotides not matched to a gene: 5. CDR3 length: 15 amino acids. The germline V gene encodes CDR1 SGHTA and CDR2 FQGTGA. The CDR3, as DNA: TGTGCCAGCAGCGACAGGGGCGAGTACCAAGAGACCCAGTACTTC. It yields the protein CASSDRGEYQETQYF.

This clonotype occurred a few times. The chain uses TRBV7-3 and TRBJ2-3; no clear D gene. Germline CDR1 and CDR2: SGHTA and FQGTGA. Trimming took off 1 base at V and 4 bases at J, with 6 bases between the two ends. The CDR3 runs to 13 residues. Here the CDR3 DNA reads TGTGCCAGCAGCTTAAATACCGCAGATACGCAGTATTTT. Amino acids: CASSLNTADTQYF.

This clonotype was counted between two and nine times. The CDR3 is CSARVPYNEQFF. CDR3 DNA: TGCAGTGCTAGGGTACCCTACAATGAGCAGTTCTTC. This chain uses TRBV20-1 with TRBJ2-1; D call uncertain. V lost 3 bases, J lost 2 bases, and 5 bases lay in between. Per germline, CDR1 DFQATT and CDR2 SNEGSKA (reference sequence). The CDR3 length is 12 residues.

The chain joins TRBV27 to TRBJ1-2; unclear D gene. Trimming pared 0 bases from V and 4 bases from J, leaving 12 bases between. Germline assignment: CDR1 MNHEY and CDR2 SMNVEV (reference sequence). The CDR3 is 15 amino acids. CDR3 sequence: CASSLSVARLYGYTF. CDR3 DNA: TGTGCCAGCAGTTTATCGGTGGCACGCCTCTATGGCTACACCTTC.

The V gene is TRBV7-9, the J gene TRBJ2-7; D unresolved. The V and J ends lost 1 base and 0 bases respectively, with 7 bases between them. The CDR3 has 14 amino acids. Germline lookup yields CDR1 SEHNR and CDR2 FQNEAQ (reference sequence). The CDR3 coding sequence is TGTGCCAGCAGCTTAGGAGTTCGCTCCTACGAGCAGTACTTC. As protein: CASSLGVRSYEQYF.

This clonotype has a handful of counts. This chain joins TRBV6-1 and TRBJ2-5; D may be TRBD1 or TRBD2 (5 bases each). The CDR3 is made up of 14 amino acids. The V end was cut by 6 bases, the J end by 4 bases, with 15 bases between. Germline CDR1 and CDR2: MNHNS and SASEGT. Here the CDR3 reads CASSARGPRETQYF. The CDR3 DNA is TGTGCCAGCAGCGCCCGGGGCCCGAGAGAGACCCAGTACTTC.

This clonotype was seen a handful of times. The chain employs TRBV5-1 and TRBJ2-2, with 7 bases matching TRBD1. With V trimmed by 4 bases and J by 4 bases, 10 bases remained unmatched. The germline V gene encodes CDR1 SGHRS and CDR2 YFSETQ. The CDR3 covers 16 residues. The CDR3 nucleotides are TGCGCCAGCAGCCCTAATGACAGGGACCCCACCGGGGAGCTGTTTTTT. Protein: CASSPNDRDPTGELFF.

The rearrangement uses TRBV27 and TRBJ2-7; 8 bases align to TRBD1. Unmatched junction bases numbered 8, after V lost 5 bases and J lost 5 bases. Germline V lookup: CDR1 MNHEY, CDR2 SMNVEV (reference sequence). The CDR3 spans 14 residues. The CDR3 DNA sequence: TGTGCCAGCAGTCACAGGGGGGAAAGTAACGAGCAGTACTTC. Its protein product is CASSHRGESNEQYF.

This chain uses TRBV27 with TRBJ1-4; D is unresolved. Between the trimmed V and J ends, which lost 4 bases and 5 bases, there was a span of 8 bases. Germline V gives CDR1 MNHEY, CDR2 SMNVEV (reference sequence). This CDR3 comprises 13 residues. The DNA for the CDR3 is TGTGCCAGCAGTTACTACAGAAATGAAAAACTGTTTTTT. Residues: CASSYYRNEKLFF.

Only a few counts were recorded for this clonotype. DNA for the CDR3: TGTGCCAGCAGTGAACGTGTCCCGGAGGAGACCCAGTACTTC. It translates to CASSERVPEETQYF. The chain carries TRBV25-1 and TRBJ2-5; no firm D call. This CDR3 is built from 14 residues. Trimming removed 2 bases at V and 5 bases at J, with 12 bases between. Germline V gives CDR1 MGHDK, CDR2 SYGVNS.

This clonotype was detected a few times. The chain carries TRBV3-1 and TRBJ2-1; tentatively, D is TRBD2 (5 bases). CDR3 length equals 16 residues. Germline V gene lookup returns CDR1 LGHDT and CDR2 YNNKEL (reference sequence). Trimming removed 0 bases from V and 3 bases from J, with 12 bases in between. The CDR3 spells CASSQESSGNYNEQFF. Here the CDR3 DNA reads TGTGCCAGCAGCCAAGAGTCCTCCGGGAACTACAATGAGCAGTTCTTC.

This clonotype was seen only a few times. The chain has TRBV3-1 and TRBJ2-1; tentative D call: TRBD2 (5 bases). The CDR3 is 14 amino acids. V lost 3 bases to trimming and J lost 9 bases, with 15 bases between them. The germline gives CDR1 LGHDT, CDR2 YNNKEL (reference sequence). The CDR3 DNA reads as TGTGCCAGCAGCCATGGTATGGGGAGCCGTGAGCAGTTCTTC. Protein product: CASSHGMGSREQFF.

The chain combines TRBV30 with TRBJ2-7; D ambiguous. From germline, CDR1 is GTSNPN and CDR2 SVGIG (reference sequence). The CDR3 extends over 13 amino acids. The CDR3 spells CAGGTPPPYEQYF. The CDR3 DNA is TGTGCTGGTGGAACTCCTCCTCCCTACGAGCAGTACTTC. Variable domain in full (rest from reference TRBV30 and TRBJ2-7): SQTIHQWPATLVQPVGSPLSLECTVEGTSNPNLYWYRQAAGRGLQLLFYSVGIGQISSEVPQNLSASRPQDRQFILSSKKLLLSDSGFYLCAGGTPPPYEQYFGPGTRLTVT.

This clonotype has more than one count but fewer than ten. V usage is TRBV9 and J usage is TRBJ2-7; D could derive from TRBD1 or TRBD2 (6 bases each). Per the germline V gene, CDR1 is SGDLS and CDR2 is YYNGEE. V lost 0 bases and J 6 bases, leaving 10 bases between the germline ends. This CDR3 contains 13 residues. CDR3 protein: CASSVVGGPEQYF. The CDR3 DNA reads TGTGCCAGCAGCGTAGTTGGGGGGCCCGAGCAGTACTTC.

This clonotype was recorded many times. The rearrangement uses TRBV12-3 or TRBV12-4 and TRBJ1-4; 8 nucleotides line up with TRBD1. This CDR3 has 14 amino acids. Trimming at V came to 5 bases and at J to 8 bases, leaving 7 bases not matched to a gene. CDR3 sequence (DNA): TGTGCCAGCAGTCCGGACAGGGTGGGGGAAAAACTGTTTTTT. Protein sequence: CASSPDRVGEKLFF.

This clonotype has just a few counts. This chain connects TRBV5-1 to TRBJ2-1; D might be TRBD2 (7 bases). The length of the CDR3 is 17 residues. In germline, CDR1 is SGHRS, CDR2 YFSETQ. V lost 5 bases, J lost 8 bases, and 26 bases lay in between. The CDR3 here is CASSPRWLIGGDYEQFF. The CDR3 bases are TGCGCCAGCAGTCCCCGCTGGCTCATAGGGGGGGACTATGAGCAGTTCTTC.

At least ten counts were recorded for this clonotype. The rearrangement joins TRBV12-3 or TRBV12-4 to TRBJ1-2, with a tentative D call TRBD1 (6 bases). The germline V and J ends were trimmed by 6 bases and 4 bases, with 9 bases remaining between them. CDR3 length: 12 residues. The CDR3 is CASSVTGYGYTF. The CDR3 DNA follows: TGTGCCAGCAGCGTGACAGGCTATGGCTACACCTTC.

This clonotype has more than one count but fewer than ten. One junction end disagrees with the germline gene, perhaps due to a read error. The chain has TRBV7-7 and TRBJ2-1, with 8 bases matching TRBD2. Germline CDR1 reads SSHAT; CDR2 reads FNYEAQ (reference sequence). The CDR3 runs 15 residues. CDR3 nucleotide sequence: TGTGCTAGCAGCCCGGGGGGGGCGTCCTACAATGAGCAGTTCTTC. It codes for CASSPGGASYNEQFF.